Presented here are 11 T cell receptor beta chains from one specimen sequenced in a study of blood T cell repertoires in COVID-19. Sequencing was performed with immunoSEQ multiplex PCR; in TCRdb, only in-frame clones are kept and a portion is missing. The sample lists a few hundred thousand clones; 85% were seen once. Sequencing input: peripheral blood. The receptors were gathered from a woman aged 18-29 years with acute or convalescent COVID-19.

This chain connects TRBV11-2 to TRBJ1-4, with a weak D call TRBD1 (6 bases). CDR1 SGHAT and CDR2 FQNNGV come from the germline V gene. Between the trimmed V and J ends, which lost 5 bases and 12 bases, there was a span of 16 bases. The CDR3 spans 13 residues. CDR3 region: CASSLNRVQELFF. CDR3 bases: TGTGCCAGCAGCCTGAACAGGGTTCAGGAACTGTTTTTT.

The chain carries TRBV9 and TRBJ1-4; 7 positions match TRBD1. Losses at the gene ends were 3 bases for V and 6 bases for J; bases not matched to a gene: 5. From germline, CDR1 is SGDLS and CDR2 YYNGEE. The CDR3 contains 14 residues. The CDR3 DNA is TGTGCCAGCAGCGGAGGACAGGAAGATGAAAAACTGTTTTTT. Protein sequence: CASSGGQEDEKLFF.

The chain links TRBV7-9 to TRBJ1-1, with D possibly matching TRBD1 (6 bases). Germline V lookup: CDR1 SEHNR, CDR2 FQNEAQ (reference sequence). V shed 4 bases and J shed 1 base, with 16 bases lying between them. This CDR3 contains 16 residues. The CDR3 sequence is CASSWTGTPKNTEAFF. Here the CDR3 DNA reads TGTGCCAGCAGCTGGACCGGGACACCCAAGAACACTGAAGCTTTCTTT.

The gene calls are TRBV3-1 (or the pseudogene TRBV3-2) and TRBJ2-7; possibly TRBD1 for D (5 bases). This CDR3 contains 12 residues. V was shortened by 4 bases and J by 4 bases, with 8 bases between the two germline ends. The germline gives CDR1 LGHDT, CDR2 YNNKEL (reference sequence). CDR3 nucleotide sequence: TGTGCCAGCAGCCCTCAGGGTTACGAGCAGTACTTC. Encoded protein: CASSPQGYEQYF.

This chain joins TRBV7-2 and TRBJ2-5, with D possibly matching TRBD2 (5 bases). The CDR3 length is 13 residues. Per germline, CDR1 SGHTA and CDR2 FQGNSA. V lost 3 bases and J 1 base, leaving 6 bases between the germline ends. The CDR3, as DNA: TGTGCCAGCAGCTTCAGCGGCCAAGAGACCCAGTACTTC. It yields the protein CASSFSGQETQYF. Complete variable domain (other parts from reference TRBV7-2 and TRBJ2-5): GAGVSQSPSNKVTEKGKDVELRCDPISGHTALYWYRQSLGQGLEFLIYFQGNSAPDKSGLPSDRFSAERTGGSVSTLTIQRTQQEDSAVYLCASSFSGQETQYFGPGTRLLVL.

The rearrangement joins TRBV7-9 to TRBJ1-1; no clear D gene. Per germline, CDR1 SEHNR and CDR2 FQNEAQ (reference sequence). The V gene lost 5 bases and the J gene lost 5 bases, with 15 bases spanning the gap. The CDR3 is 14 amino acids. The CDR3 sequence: CASSLPTMRTEAFF. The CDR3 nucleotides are TGTGCCAGCAGCCTACCCACCATGCGGACTGAAGCTTTCTTT.

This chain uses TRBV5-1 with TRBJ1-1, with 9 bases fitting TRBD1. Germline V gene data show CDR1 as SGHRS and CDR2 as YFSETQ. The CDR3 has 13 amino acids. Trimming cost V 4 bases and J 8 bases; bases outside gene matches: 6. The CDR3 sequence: CASSAWTGDEAFF. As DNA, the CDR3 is TGCGCCAGCAGCGCCTGGACAGGGGACGAAGCTTTCTTT.

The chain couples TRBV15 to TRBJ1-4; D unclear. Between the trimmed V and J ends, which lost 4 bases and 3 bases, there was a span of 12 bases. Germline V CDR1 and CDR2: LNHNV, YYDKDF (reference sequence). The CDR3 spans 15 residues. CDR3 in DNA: TGTGCCACCAGCATTAAACCGAGGCCTAATGAAAAACTGTTTTTT. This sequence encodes CATSIKPRPNEKLFF.

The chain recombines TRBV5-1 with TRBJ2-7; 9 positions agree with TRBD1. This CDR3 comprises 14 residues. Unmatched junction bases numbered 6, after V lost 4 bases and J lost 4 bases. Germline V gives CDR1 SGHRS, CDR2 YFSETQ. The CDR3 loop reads CASSVTGGRYEQYF. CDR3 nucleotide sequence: TGCGCCAGCAGCGTGACAGGGGGAAGGTACGAGCAGTACTTC.

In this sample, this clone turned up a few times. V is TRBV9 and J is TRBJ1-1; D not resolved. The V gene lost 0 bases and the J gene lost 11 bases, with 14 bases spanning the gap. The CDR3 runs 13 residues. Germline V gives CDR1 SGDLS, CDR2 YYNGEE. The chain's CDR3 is CASSVGTESSAFF. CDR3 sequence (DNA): TGTGCCAGCAGCGTAGGTACGGAGAGTTCGGCTTTCTTT. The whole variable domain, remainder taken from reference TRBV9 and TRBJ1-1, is DSGVTQTPKHLITATGQRVTLRCSPRSGDLSVYWYQQSLDQGLQFLIQYYNGEERAKGNILERFSAQQFPDLHSELNLSSLELGDSALYFCASSVGTESSAFFGQGTRLTVV.

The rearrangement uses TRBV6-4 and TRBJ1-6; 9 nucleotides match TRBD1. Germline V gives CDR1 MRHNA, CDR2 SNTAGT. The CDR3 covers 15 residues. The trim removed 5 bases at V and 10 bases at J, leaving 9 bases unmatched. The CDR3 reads CASSPGTGMRSPLHF. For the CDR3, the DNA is TGTGCCAGCAGTCCGGGGACAGGGATGAGATCACCCCTCCACTTT.